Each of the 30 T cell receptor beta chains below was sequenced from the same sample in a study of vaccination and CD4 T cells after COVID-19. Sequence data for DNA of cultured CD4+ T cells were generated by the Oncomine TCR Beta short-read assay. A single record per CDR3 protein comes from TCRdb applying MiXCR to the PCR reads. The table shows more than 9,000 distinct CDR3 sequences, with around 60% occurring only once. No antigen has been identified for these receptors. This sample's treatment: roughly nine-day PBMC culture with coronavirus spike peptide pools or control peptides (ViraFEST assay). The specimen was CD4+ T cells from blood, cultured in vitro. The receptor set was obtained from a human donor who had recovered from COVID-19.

CDR3 DNA sequence: TGTGCCAGTAGTATAGCCCCGGGACAGACGGTCCTGTTCTTC. Protein sequence: CASSIAPGQTVLFF. The V and J genes are TRBV19 and TRBJ2-1; 7 nucleotides match TRBD1. Looked up from germline, CDR1 is LNHDA and CDR2 is SQIVND (reference sequence). The CDR3 runs to 14 residues. V lost 1 base to trimming and J lost 15 bases; unmatched junction nucleotides: 12.

CDR3 nucleotide sequence: TGTGCCAGCAGCCCGGGGGGCGAATACGAGCAGTACTTC. Translated, it gives CASSPGGEYEQYF. This chain links TRBV7-2 with TRBJ2-7; maybe TRBD2 (7 bases). The length of the CDR3 is 13 residues. The germline V gene has CDR1 SGHTA and CDR2 FQGNSA. V lost 5 bases to trimming and J lost 4 bases, with 12 bases between them.

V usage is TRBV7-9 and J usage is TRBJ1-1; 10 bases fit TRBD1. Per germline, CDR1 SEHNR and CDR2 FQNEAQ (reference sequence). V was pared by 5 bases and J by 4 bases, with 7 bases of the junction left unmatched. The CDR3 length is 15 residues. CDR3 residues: CASSARQGAGTEAFF. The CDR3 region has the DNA TGTGCCAGCAGCGCCCGACAGGGGGCAGGCACTGAAGCTTTCTTT.

In DNA, the CDR3 is TGTGCCAGCTCACCAGGCGACAGCAGAGGCTACACCTTC. This codes for CASSPGDSRGYTF. J is TRBJ1-2 and V is TRBV18; D might be TRBD1 (5 bases). There are 13 residues in the CDR3. V dropped 2 bases and J dropped 8 bases, with 12 bases sitting between them. The germline gives CDR1 KGHSH, CDR2 LQKENI.

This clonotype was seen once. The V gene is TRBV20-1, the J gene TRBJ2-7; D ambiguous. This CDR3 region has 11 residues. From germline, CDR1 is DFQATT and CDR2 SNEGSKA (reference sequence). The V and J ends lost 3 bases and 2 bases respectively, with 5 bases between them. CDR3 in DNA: TGCAGTGCTAGCAGAGCCTACGAGCAGTACTTC. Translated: CSASRAYEQYF.

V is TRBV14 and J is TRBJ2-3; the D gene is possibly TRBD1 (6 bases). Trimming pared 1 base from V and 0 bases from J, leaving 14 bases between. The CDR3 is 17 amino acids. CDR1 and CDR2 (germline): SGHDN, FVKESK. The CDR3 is CASSQGIRQGSTDTQYF. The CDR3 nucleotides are TGTGCCAGCAGCCAAGGTATTAGGCAGGGGAGCACAGATACGCAGTATTTT.

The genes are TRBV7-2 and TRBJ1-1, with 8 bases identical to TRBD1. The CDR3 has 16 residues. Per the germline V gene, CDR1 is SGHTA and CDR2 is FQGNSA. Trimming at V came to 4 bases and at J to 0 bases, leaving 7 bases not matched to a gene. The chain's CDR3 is CASSSYPRGLNTEAFF. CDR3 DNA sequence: TGTGCCAGCAGCTCTTATCCCAGGGGGCTGAACACTGAAGCTTTCTTT.

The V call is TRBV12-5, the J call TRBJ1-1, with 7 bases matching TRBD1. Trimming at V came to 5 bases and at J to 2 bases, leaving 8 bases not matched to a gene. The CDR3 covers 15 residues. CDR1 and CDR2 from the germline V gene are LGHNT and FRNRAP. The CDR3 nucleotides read TGTGCTAGTGGTGCCTCAGGGGGGCGAAACACTGAAGCTTTCTTT. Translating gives CASGASGGRNTEAFF.

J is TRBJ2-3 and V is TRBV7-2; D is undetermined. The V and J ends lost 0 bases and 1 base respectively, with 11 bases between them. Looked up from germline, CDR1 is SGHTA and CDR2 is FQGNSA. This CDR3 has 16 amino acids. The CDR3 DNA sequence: TGTGCCAGCAGCTTAGCTTACAACGTAGGCACAGATACGCAGTATTTT. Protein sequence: CASSLAYNVGTDTQYF. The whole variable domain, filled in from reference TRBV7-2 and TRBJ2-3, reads GAGVSQSPSNKVTEKGKDVELRCDPISGHTALYWYRQSLGQGLEFLIYFQGNSAPDKSGLPSDRFSAERTGGSVSTLTIQRTQQEDSAVYLCASSLAYNVGTDTQYFGPGTRLTVL.

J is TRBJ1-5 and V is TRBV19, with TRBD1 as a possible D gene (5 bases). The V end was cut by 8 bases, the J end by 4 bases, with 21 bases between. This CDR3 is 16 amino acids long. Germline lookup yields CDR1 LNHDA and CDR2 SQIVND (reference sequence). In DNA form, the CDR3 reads TGTGCCAGTGCGCTCCGAGACAGAGAACGAAATCAGCCCCAGCATTTT. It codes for CASALRDRERNQPQHF.

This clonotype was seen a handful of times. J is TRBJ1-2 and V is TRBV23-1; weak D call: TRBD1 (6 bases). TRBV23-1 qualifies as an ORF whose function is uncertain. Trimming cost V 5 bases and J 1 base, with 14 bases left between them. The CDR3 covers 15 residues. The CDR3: CASSIPEDSNYGYTF. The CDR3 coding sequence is TGCGCCAGCAGTATTCCCGAGGACAGTAACTATGGCTACACCTTC.

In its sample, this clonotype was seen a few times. The CDR3 nucleotides are TGTGCCAGCAGTTTAGGTGTCGTCGGCCAGGGGATCACTGAAGCTTTCTTT. It yields the protein CASSLGVVGQGITEAFF. V and J are TRBV27 and TRBJ1-1, with D perhaps matching TRBD1 (6 bases). The CDR3 length is 17 residues. Germline V CDR1 and CDR2: MNHEY, SMNVEV (reference sequence). Trimming took off 2 bases at V and 4 bases at J, with 20 bases between the two ends.

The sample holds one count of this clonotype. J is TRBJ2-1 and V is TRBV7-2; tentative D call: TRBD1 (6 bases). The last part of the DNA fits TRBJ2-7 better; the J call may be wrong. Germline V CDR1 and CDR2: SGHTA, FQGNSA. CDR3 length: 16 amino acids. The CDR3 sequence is CASSLGYGRGGYEQYF. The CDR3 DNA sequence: TGTGCCAGCAGCTTAGGATATGGGAGAGGGGGCTACGAGCAGTACTTC.

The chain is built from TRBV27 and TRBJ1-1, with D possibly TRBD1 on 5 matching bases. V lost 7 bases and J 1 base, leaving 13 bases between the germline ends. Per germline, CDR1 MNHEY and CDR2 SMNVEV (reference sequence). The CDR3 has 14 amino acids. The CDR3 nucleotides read TGTGCCAGCACGGGTGGGGGGGGGAACACTGAAGCTTTCTTT. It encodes CASTGGGGNTEAFF.

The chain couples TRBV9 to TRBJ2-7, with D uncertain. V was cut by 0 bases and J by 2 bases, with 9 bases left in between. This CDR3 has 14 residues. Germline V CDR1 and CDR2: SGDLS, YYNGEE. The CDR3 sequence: CASSVDLGTYEQYF. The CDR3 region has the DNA TGTGCCAGCAGCGTAGATCTAGGGACCTACGAGCAGTACTTC.

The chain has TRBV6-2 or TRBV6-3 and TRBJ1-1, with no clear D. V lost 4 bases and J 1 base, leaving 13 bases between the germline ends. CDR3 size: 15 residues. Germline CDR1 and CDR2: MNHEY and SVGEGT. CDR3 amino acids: CASSSTLAGNTEAFF. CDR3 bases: TGTGCCAGCAGTTCAACGCTGGCCGGGAACACTGAAGCTTTCTTT.

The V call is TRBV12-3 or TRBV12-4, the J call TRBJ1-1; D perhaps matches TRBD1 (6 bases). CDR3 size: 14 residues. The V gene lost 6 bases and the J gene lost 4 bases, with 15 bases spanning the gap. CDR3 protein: CASSQTGQPTEAFF. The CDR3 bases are TGTGCCAGCAGCCAGACAGGCCAACCCACTGAAGCTTTCTTT.

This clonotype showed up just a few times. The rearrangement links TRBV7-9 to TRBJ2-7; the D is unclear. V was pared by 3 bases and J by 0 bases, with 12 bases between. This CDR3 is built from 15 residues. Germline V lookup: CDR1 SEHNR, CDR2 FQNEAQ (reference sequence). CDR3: CASSFSATISYEQYF. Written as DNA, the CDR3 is TGTGCCAGCAGCTTTTCGGCAACAATCTCCTACGAGCAGTACTTC.

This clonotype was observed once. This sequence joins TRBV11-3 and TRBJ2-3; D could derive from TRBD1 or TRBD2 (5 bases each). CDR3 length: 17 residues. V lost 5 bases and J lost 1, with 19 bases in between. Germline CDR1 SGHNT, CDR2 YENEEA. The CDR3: CASSPSGAVVGTDTQYF. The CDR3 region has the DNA TGTGCCAGCAGCCCCTCCGGGGCAGTAGTGGGCACAGATACGCAGTATTTT.

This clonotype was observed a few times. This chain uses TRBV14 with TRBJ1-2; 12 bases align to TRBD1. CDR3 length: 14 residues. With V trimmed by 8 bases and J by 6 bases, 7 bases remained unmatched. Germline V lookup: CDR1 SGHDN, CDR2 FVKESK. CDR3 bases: TGTGCCAGCGACGGGGACAGGGGGCGCGATGGCTACACCTTC. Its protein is CASDGDRGRDGYTF.

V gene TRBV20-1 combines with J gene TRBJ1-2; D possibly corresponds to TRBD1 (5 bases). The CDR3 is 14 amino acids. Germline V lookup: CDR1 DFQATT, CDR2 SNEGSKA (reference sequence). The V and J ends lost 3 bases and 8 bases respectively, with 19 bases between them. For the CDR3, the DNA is TGCAGTGCTAGTAATCCTCGAGGCAGGGAAGGCTACACCTTC. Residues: CSASNPRGREGYTF.

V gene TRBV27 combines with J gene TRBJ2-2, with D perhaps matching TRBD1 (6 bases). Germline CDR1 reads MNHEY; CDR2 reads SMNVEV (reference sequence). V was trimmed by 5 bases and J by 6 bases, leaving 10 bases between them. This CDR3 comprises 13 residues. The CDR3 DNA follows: TGTGCCAGCAGTGCGCAGGGGTCCGGGGAGCTGTTTTTT. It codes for CASSAQGSGELFF.

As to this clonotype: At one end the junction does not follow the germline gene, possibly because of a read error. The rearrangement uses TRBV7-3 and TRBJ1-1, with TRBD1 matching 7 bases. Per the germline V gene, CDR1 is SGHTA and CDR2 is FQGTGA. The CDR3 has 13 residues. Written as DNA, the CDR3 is TGTGCCAGCAGTTTAAATCGACAGGGTAGGGCTTTCTTT. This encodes CASSLNRQGRAFF.

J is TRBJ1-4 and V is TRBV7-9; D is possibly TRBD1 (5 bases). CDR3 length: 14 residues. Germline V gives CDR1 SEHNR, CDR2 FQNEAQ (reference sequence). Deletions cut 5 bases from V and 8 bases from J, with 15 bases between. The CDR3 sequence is CASSPEGKKEKLFF. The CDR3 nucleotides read TGTGCCAGCAGCCCCGAGGGGAAGAAGGAAAAACTGTTTTTT.

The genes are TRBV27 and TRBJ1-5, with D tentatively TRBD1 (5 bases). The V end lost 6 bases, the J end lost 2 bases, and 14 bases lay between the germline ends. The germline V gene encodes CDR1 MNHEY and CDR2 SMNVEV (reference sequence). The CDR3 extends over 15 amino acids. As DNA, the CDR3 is TGTGCCAGCAGGCCCCGCGGGGGGGGCAATCAGCCCCAGCATTTT. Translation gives CASRPRGGGNQPQHF.

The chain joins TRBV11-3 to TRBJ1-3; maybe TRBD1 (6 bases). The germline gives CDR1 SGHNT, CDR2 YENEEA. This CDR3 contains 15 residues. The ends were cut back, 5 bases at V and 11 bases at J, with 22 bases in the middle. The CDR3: CASSALGGARRAIYF. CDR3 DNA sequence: TGTGCCAGCAGCGCTCTTGGGGGGGCCCGACGGGCCATATATTTT. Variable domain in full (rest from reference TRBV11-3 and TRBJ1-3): EAGVVQSPRYKIIEKKQPVAFWCNPISGHNTLYWYLQNLGQGPELLIRYENEEAVDDSQLPKDRFSAERLKGVDSTLKIQPAELGDSAVYLCASSALGGARRAIYFGEGSWLTVV.

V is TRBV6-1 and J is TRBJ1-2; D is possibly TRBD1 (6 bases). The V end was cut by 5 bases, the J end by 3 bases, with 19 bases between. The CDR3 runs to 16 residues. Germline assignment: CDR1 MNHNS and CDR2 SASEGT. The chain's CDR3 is CASSRGMGAMDYGYTF. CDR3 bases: TGTGCCAGCAGTCGAGGGATGGGGGCTATGGACTATGGCTACACCTTC.

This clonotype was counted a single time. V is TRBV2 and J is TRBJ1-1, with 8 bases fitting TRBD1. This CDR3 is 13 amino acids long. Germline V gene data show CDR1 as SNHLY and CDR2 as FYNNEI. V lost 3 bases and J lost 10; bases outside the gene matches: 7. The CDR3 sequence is CASSDQGQAVAFF. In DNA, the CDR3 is TGTGCCAGCAGTGATCAGGGACAGGCTGTAGCTTTCTTT.

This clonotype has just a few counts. CDR3 bases: TGTGCCAGCAGCGGACGGTCTAATCAGCCCCAGCATTTT. Protein: CASSGRSNQPQHF. This chain connects TRBV6-1 to TRBJ1-5, with D hard to call. The CDR3 is 13 residues long. The V and J ends lost 6 bases and 4 bases respectively, with 10 bases between them. Germline assignment: CDR1 MNHNS and CDR2 SASEGT.

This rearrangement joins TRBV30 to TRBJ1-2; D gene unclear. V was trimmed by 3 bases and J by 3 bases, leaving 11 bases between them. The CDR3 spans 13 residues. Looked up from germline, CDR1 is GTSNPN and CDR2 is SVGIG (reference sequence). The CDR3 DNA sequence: TGTGCCTGGAGCCCTCGGGAGCACTATGGCTACACCTTC. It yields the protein CAWSPREHYGYTF.